This T cell receptor beta chain was captured in a study of blood T cells in healthy people across ages. This clonotype was detected ten times or more. V dropped 0 bases and J dropped 4; count of bases not matched to a gene: 6. The CDR3 has 16 residues. Germline CDR1 SGDLS, CDR2 YYNGEE. Through a sample-barcoded 5' primer and a J-beta primer mix, a second PCR was run for 7 to 11 cycles. Using its own MiXCR run on the 5' RACE reads, TCRdb lists one record per CDR3 protein. Of about 640,000 distinct CDR3 sequences in the sample, 25% to 35% were seen once. Isolating PBMCs gave at least 6.5 million of these cells per sample. Total RNA was isolated from each sample in quantities of at least 5.5 micrograms.

The J gene is TRBJ2-1, the V gene TRBV9, with TRBD2 identical over 8 bases. This TCR came from a woman of 80 years or more in good health. Specimen: blood. This CDR3 is CASSVATASGYNEQFF. The CDR3, as DNA: TGTGCCAGCAGCGTAGCTACGGCTAGCGGGTACAATGAGCAGTTCTTC.